This T cell receptor (beta chain) derives from a study of CD8 T cells in ankylosing spondylitis. Study-wide results and caveats: As reported, disease-linked clones showed significant enrichment in matched ankylosing spondylitis synovial fluid. CD8+ by phenotype, disease-linked clones were relatively rare in peripheral blood.

TCRdb analysed the 5' RACE reads with MiXCR anew, one entry per CDR3 protein. The repertoire holds approximately 340,000 distinct CDR3 sequences, 14% to 15% seen once, with approximately 1.1% in the top ten. This CDR3 has 13 residues. Germline CDR1 and CDR2: ENHRY and SYGVKD. V lost 3 bases and J 6 bases, leaving 9 bases between the germline ends. This clonotype has only a few counts. The target antigen is unknown. The clonotype comes from a male donor with ankylosing spondylitis or in good health (not recorded which). Input material: blood, either unsorted or a sorted T cell fraction (not recorded which). V usage is TRBV10-3 and J usage is TRBJ2-1, with D uncertain. As DNA, the CDR3 is TGTGCCATCAGTGACAAGGTTCGCAATGAGCAGTTCTTC. This codes for CAISDKVRNEQFF.